The text below deals with one TCR beta chain. This entry is derived from a study of shared T cell receptors in the human thymus. V shed 2 bases and J 8 bases; nucleotides not matched to a gene: 6. From germline, CDR1 is MNHEY and CDR2 SVGAGI. CDR3 length: 16 amino acids. Clones were sequenced by immunoSEQ multiplex PCR, and TCRdb holds only the in-frame ones, with some missing. The repertoire includes more than 550,000 clones, around 85% of them detected once, and more than 0.008% sits in the top ten. This sample also appeared in a second study, on human thymus T cells.

The sequence came from a girl under three years old with a congenital heart defect. What was sequenced was thymocytes. The chain is built from TRBV6-5 and TRBJ2-1, with 13 bases identical to TRBD2. The CDR3 protein is CASSYGTSGARDEQFF. DNA of the CDR3: TGTGCCAGCAGTTACGGGACTAGCGGGGCAAGAGATGAGCAGTTCTTC.